The 12 T cell receptor beta chains given below trace back to one sample, sequenced in a study of cytomegalovirus exposure and HLA in healthy donors. Both 60 Vbeta primers and 13 Jbeta primers went into the PCR. Profiled with immunoSEQ multiplex PCR; TCRdb holds only in-frame clones, not every one. The table lists approximately 150,000 clones, approximately 80% of them singletons. The sample comprised PBMCs. All receptors come from a man aged 25-45 years in good health and CMV-seropositive.

Written as DNA, the CDR3 is TGTGCCAGCAGCTTTGCTAGCGGGGGGTACACAGATACGCAGTATTTT. Translated: CASSFASGGYTDTQYF. The chain employs TRBV7-2 and TRBJ2-3; 11 bases are a match to TRBD2. CDR3 length: 16 residues. CDR1 is SGHTA and CDR2 is FQGNSA in the germline V gene. After removal of 3 bases from V and 2 bases from J, the junction contained 4 bases not matched to a gene.

The chain carries TRBV6-4 and TRBJ1-5; possible D gene TRBD1, 6 bases. Per germline, CDR1 MRHNA and CDR2 SNTAGT. V was cut by 6 bases and J by 7 bases, with 13 bases left in between. The CDR3 runs 13 residues. The CDR3 protein is CASSLQGNQPQHF. CDR3 in DNA: TGTGCCAGCAGCCTACAGGGTAACCAGCCCCAGCATTTT.

J is TRBJ2-1 and V is TRBV27; 8 bases map to TRBD2. The J segment lost 3 bases and the V segment lost 1 base, leaving 8 bases of the junction unmatched. The CDR3 totals 17 residues. Germline CDR1 MNHEY, CDR2 SMNVEV (reference sequence). CDR3 amino acids: CASSLFTAGAVYNEQFF. CDR3 DNA: TGTGCCAGCAGTTTATTTACAGCGGGGGCCGTCTACAATGAGCAGTTCTTC.

The chain combines TRBV7-6 with TRBJ2-1, with D possibly being TRBD2 (6 bases). Between the trimmed V and J ends, which lost 6 bases and 2 bases, there was a span of 11 bases. This CDR3 has 14 amino acids. Germline CDR1 reads SGHVS; CDR2 reads FNYEAQ. The CDR3 loop reads CASSRSGAYNEQFF. The CDR3 nucleotides are TGTGCCAGCAGTCGTAGCGGTGCCTACAATGAGCAGTTCTTC.

The J gene is TRBJ1-4, the V gene TRBV6-5; TRBD1 agrees at 9 bases. The CDR3 spans 15 residues. Germline values: CDR1 MNHEY, CDR2 SVGAGI. Unmatched junction bases numbered 7, after V lost 3 bases and J lost 8 bases. CDR3 protein: CASSYSNRGREKLFF. The CDR3 nucleotides are TGTGCCAGCAGTTATTCGAACAGGGGGCGAGAAAAACTGTTTTTT.

The CDR3 loop is CSTRTGSGNTIYF. Written as DNA, the CDR3 is TGCAGCACGCGGACAGGCTCTGGAAACACCATATATTTT. The V and J genes are TRBV29-1 and TRBJ1-3; 7 bases line up with TRBD1. CDR3 length: 13 residues. In germline, CDR1 is SQVTM, CDR2 ANQGSEA. After removal of 8 bases from V and 0 bases from J, the junction contained 4 bases not matched to a gene.

In DNA, the CDR3 is TGCGCCAGCAGCTTGAAGGCGGGGGGAGGCACAGATACGCAGTATTTT. Its protein is CASSLKAGGGTDTQYF. The V gene is TRBV5-1, the J gene TRBJ2-3; 8 positions match TRBD2. The V and J ends lost 1 base and 1 base, in that order; junction bases with no gene match: 5. Germline V CDR1 and CDR2: SGHRS, YFSETQ. This CDR3 is built from 16 residues.

The J gene is TRBJ2-1, the V gene TRBV15, with 10 bases lining up with TRBD2. The germline V gene encodes CDR1 LNHNV and CDR2 YYDKDF (reference sequence). Unmatched junction bases numbered 13, after V lost 1 base and J lost 1 base. The CDR3 covers 20 residues. CDR3 DNA: TGTGCCACCAGCAGAGTTTGGGTTTCTAGCGGGAGTAGGTCCTACAATGAGCAGTTCTTC. Its translation is CATSRVWVSSGSRSYNEQFF.

This clone was found a few times. The chain combines TRBV7-2 with TRBJ2-5; 10 nucleotides match TRBD2. V lost 5 bases to trimming and J lost 3 bases; unmatched junction nucleotides: 9. CDR1 and CDR2 (germline): SGHTA, FQGNSA. The CDR3 has 16 amino acids. CDR3 bases: TGTGCCAGCAGCCCCCTAGCGGGGGAGGCCGAAGAGACCCAGTACTTC. As protein: CASSPLAGEAEETQYF. The full variable domain, completed using reference TRBV7-2 and TRBJ2-5, is GAGVSQSPSNKVTEKGKDVELRCDPISGHTALYWYRQSLGQGLEFLIYFQGNSAPDKSGLPSDRFSAERTGGSVSTLTIQRTQQEDSAVYLCASSPLAGEAEETQYFGPGTRLLVL.

This clone showed up just a few times. The chain uses TRBV7-6 and TRBJ2-5, with 7 bases identical to TRBD1. The CDR3 consists of 13 residues. Trimming cost V 4 bases and J 2 bases; bases outside gene matches: 1. Germline CDR1 SGHVS, CDR2 FNYEAQ. DNA of the CDR3: TGTGCCAGCAGCTACAGGGGTCAAGAGACCCAGTACTTC. Protein: CASSYRGQETQYF.

This sequence joins TRBV5-6 and TRBJ1-6; the match to TRBD1 covers 8 bases. The germline gives CDR1 SGHDT, CDR2 YYEEEE. The CDR3 sequence is 13 residues long. Trimming at V came to 0 bases and at J to 14 bases, leaving 4 bases not matched to a gene. As DNA, the CDR3 is TGTGCCAGCAGCTTGGGGACAGGGTGGGCCCTCCACTTT. Translating it yields CASSLGTGWALHF.

This chain links TRBV29-1 with TRBJ1-2, with no clear D. V was pared by 7 bases and J by 4 bases, with 22 bases between. CDR1 is SQVTM and CDR2 is ANQGSEA in the germline V gene. This CDR3 contains 15 residues. The CDR3 protein is CSGPLTVPKIYGYTF. The CDR3 DNA is TGCAGCGGGCCATTAACAGTCCCAAAGATCTATGGCTACACCTTC. The full variable domain, completed using reference TRBV29-1 and TRBJ1-2, is SAVISQKPSRDICQRGTSLTIQCQVDSQVTMMFWYRQQPGQSLTLIATANQGSEATYESGFVIDKFPISRPNLTFSTLTVSNMSPEDSSIYLCSGPLTVPKIYGYTFGSGTRLTVV.